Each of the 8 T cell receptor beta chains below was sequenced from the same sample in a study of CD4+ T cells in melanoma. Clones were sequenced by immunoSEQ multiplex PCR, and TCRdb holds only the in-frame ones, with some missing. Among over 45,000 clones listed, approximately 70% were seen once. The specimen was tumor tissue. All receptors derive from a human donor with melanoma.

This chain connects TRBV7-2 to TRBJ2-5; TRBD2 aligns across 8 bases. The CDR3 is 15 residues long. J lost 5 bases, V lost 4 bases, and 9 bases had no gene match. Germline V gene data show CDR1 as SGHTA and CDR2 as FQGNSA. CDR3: CASSSAGGAGETQYF. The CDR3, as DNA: TGTGCCAGCAGCTCAGCCGGGGGGGCCGGTGAGACCCAGTACTTC.

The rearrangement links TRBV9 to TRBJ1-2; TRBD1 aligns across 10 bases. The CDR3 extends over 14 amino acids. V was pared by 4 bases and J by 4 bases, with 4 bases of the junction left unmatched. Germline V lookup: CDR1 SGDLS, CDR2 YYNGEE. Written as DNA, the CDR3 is TGTGCCAGCAGCCCCCGGGACAGGGGCTATGGCTACACCTTC. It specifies CASSPRDRGYGYTF.

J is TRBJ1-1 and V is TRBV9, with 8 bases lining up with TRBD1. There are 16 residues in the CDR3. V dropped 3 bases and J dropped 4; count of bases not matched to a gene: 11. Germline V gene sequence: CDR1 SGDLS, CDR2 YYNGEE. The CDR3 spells CASSATTGAGATEAFF. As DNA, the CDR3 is TGTGCCAGCAGCGCAACGACAGGGGCCGGAGCCACTGAAGCTTTCTTT.

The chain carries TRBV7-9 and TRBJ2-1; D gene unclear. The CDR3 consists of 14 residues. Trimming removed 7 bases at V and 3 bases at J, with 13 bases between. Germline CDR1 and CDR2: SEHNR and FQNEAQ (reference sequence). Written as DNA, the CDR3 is TGTGCCAGCATCCCACCCGCAGACTACAATGAGCAGTTCTTC. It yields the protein CASIPPADYNEQFF.

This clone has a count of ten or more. The CDR3 is CASSEGALTKNIQYF. In nucleotides, the CDR3 is TGTGCCAGCAGTGAAGGGGCACTAACCAAAAACATTCAGTACTTC. J is TRBJ2-4 and V is TRBV6-1; D unclear. The CDR3 is 15 amino acids. CDR1 is MNHNS, CDR2 SASEGT, per germline. V lost 1 base and J 2 bases, leaving 9 bases between the germline ends.

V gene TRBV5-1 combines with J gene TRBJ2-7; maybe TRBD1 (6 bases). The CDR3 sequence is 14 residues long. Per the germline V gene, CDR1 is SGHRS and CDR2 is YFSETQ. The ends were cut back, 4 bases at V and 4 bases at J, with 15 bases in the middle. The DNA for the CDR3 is TGCGCCAGCAGCGTTGGCGGACAGTTTTACGAGCAGTACTTC. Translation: CASSVGGQFYEQYF.

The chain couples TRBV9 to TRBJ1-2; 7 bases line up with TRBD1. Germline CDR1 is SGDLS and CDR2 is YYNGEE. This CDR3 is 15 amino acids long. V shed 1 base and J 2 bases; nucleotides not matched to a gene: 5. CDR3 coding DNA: TGTGCCAGCAGCGTATCCATGACAGGGAACTATGGCTACACCTTC. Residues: CASSVSMTGNYGYTF. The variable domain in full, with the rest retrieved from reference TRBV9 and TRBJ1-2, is DSGVTQTPKHLITATGQRVTLRCSPRSGDLSVYWYQQSLDQGLQFLIQYYNGEERAKGNILERFSAQQFPDLHSELNLSSLELGDSALYFCASSVSMTGNYGYTFGSGTRLTVV.

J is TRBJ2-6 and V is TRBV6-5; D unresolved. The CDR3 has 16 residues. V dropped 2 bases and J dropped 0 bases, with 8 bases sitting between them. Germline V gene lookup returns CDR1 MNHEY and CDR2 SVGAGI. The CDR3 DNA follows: TGTGCCAGCAGTTACGGAAGAGTCTCTGGGGCCAACGTCCTGACTTTC. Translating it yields CASSYGRVSGANVLTF.